One and the same sample provided the 20 T cell receptor beta chains below, sequenced in a study of T cells in Graves' hyperthyroidism and ophthalmopathy. Amplification yielded TCR beta CDR3 regions, with RNA transcripts as the source. Primed by the HTBI set, a first-round RT-PCR was run on the TCR CDR3. MiXCR, run by TCRdb on the multiplex PCR reads, gives a single entry per CDR3 protein. The data hold 500,000 to 800,000 distinct CDR3 sequences, with 45% observed a single time. The sample taken for sequencing was peripheral blood or thyroid tissue (not recorded which). These receptor sequences come from an adult man with Graves' disease, either hyperthyroidism or ophthalmopathy (not recorded which).

The chain uses TRBV12-3 or TRBV12-4 and TRBJ1-3, with D unclear. V was cut by 3 bases and J by 3 bases, with 9 bases left in between. The CDR3 consists of 14 residues. This chain's CDR3 is CASSLGGHGNTIYF. CDR3 DNA: TGTGCCAGCAGTTTGGGAGGTCATGGAAACACCATATATTTT.

The J gene is TRBJ2-5, the V gene TRBV10-3; 13 bases fit TRBD2. The germline CDR1 and CDR2 sequences are ENHRY and SYGVKD. The junction had 7 bases not matched to a gene; V was cut back by 2 bases and J by 4 bases. This CDR3 is 17 amino acids long. The CDR3, as DNA: TGTGCCATCAGTGAGCCGACTAGCGGGGGGCAGACAGAGACCCAGTACTTC. As protein: CAISEPTSGGQTETQYF.

The V call is TRBV14, the J call TRBJ1-1; D is uncertain. V lost 3 bases to trimming and J lost 4 bases, with 12 bases between them. This CDR3 comprises 14 residues. From germline, CDR1 is SGHDN and CDR2 FVKESK. The CDR3: CASSQRGKRTEAFF. The CDR3 nucleotides are TGTGCCAGCAGCCAGAGAGGGAAGCGCACTGAAGCTTTCTTT.

The rearrangement joins TRBV20-1 to TRBJ1-1; unclear D gene. Germline loops: CDR1 DFQATT, CDR2 SNEGSKA (reference sequence). The CDR3 loop spans 15 amino acids. Trimming stripped 0 bases from V and 5 bases from J, with 16 bases between. The CDR3 sequence is CSARDDVSWETEAFF. CDR3 in DNA: TGCAGTGCTAGAGACGATGTCTCTTGGGAGACTGAAGCTTTCTTT.

This clonotype was counted many times. The CDR3 nucleotides are TGTGCCATCATGCCCGGGACAGATTATGGCTACACCTTC. Encoded protein: CAIMPGTDYGYTF. V gene TRBV10-3 combines with J gene TRBJ1-2; 7 positions agree with TRBD1. The CDR3 contains 13 residues. V trimming: 7 bases; J trimming: 5 bases; junction bases outside the gene matches: 7. The V gene's germline CDR1 is ENHRY and CDR2 SYGVKD.

This chain connects TRBV7-9 to TRBJ1-1, with 7 bases identical to TRBD1. J lost 4 bases, V lost 11 bases, and 4 bases had no gene match. This CDR3 has 11 residues. Per germline, CDR1 SEHNR and CDR2 FQNEAQ (reference sequence). The CDR3 loop reads CAWRQGTEAFF. CDR3 coding DNA: TGTGCCTGGAGACAGGGCACTGAAGCTTTCTTT. The full variable domain, with the rest looked up from reference TRBV7-9 and TRBJ1-1, is DTGVSQNPRHKITKRGQNVTFRCDPISEHNRLYWYRQTLGQGPEFLTYFQNEAQLEKSRLLSDRFSAERPKGSFSTLEIQRTEQGDSAMYLCAWRQGTEAFFGQGTRLTVV.

V and J are TRBV2 and TRBJ1-1; TRBD1 agrees at 7 bases. Germline assignment: CDR1 SNHLY and CDR2 FYNNEI. There are 13 residues in the CDR3. Trimming cost V 4 bases and J 3 bases; bases outside gene matches: 2. The CDR3 region is CASSGDSHTEAFF. CDR3 in DNA: TGTGCCAGCAGTGGGGACAGCCACACTGAAGCTTTCTTT. The variable domain in full, with the rest retrieved from reference TRBV2 and TRBJ1-1, is EPEVTQTPSHQVTQMGQEVILRCVPISNHLYFYWYRQILGQKVEFLVSFYNNEISEKSEIFDDQFSVERPDGSNFTLKIRSTKLEDSAMYFCASSGDSHTEAFFGQGTRLTVV.

Turning to this clonotype: One base away lies a much larger clone, so this may be a sequencing read error. The rearrangement uses TRBV20-1 and TRBJ2-2; the match to TRBD2 covers 7 bases. CDR1 is DFQATT and CDR2 is SNEGSKA in the germline V gene (reference sequence). The CDR3 has 13 residues. Trimming cost V 1 base and J 6 bases; bases outside gene matches: 2. CDR3 protein: CSARGLAPGELFF. CDR3 DNA sequence: TGCAGTGCTAGAGGACTAGCTCCCGGGGAGCTGTTTTTT.

V gene TRBV2 combines with J gene TRBJ1-1; unclear D gene. The V gene lost 6 bases and the J gene lost 3 bases, with 17 bases spanning the gap. This CDR3 has 15 residues. Germline V CDR1 and CDR2: SNHLY, FYNNEI. CDR3 DNA: TGTGCCAGCAGCCCTCGGAGGGCTACGCACACTGAAGCTTTCTTT. This encodes CASSPRRATHTEAFF.

Regarding this clonotype: A read error is possible here, since a much larger clone lies one base away. The V call is TRBV7-2, the J call TRBJ1-1; D is uncertain. V was cut by 3 bases and J by 3 bases, with 11 bases left in between. The CDR3 has 14 amino acids. Germline loops: CDR1 SGHTA, CDR2 FQGNSA. Here the CDR3 reads CASSFLIGDTEAFF. In DNA, the CDR3 is TGTGCCAGCAGCTTTCTGATCGGCGACACTGAAGCTTTCTTT.

The genes are TRBV7-8 and TRBJ1-4, with 9 bases identical to TRBD1. This CDR3 is 16 amino acids long. The germline CDR1 and CDR2 sequences are SGHVS and FQNEAQ. Unmatched junction bases numbered 8, after V lost 4 bases and J lost 5 bases. CDR3 region: CASSSPLGTGNEKLFF. In nucleotides, the CDR3 is TGTGCCAGCAGCTCACCCCTGGGGACAGGGAATGAAAAACTGTTTTTT.

The sample holds many counts of this clonotype. This chain uses TRBV15 with TRBJ1-5, with 9 positions matching TRBD1. V gave up 1 base and J gave up 5 bases; unmatched junction bases: 3. CDR1 and CDR2 from the germline V gene are LNHNV and YYDKDF (reference sequence). CDR3 size: 15 residues. CDR3 sequence: CATSRAGDRDQPQHF. The CDR3 nucleotides are TGTGCCACCAGCAGAGCAGGGGACAGGGATCAGCCCCAGCATTTT.

The V and J genes are TRBV9 and TRBJ1-1; a possible D gene is TRBD1 (6 bases). This CDR3 spans 17 amino acids. V shed 0 bases and J shed 5 bases, with 20 bases lying between them. Germline V gene data show CDR1 as SGDLS and CDR2 as YYNGEE. The DNA for the CDR3 is TGTGCCAGCAGCGTAGACGAGGGGGGAGGGCTCCTAACTGAAGCTTTCTTT. Protein: CASSVDEGGGLLTEAFF.

The chain uses TRBV10-3 and TRBJ2-7, with 10 bases lining up with TRBD1. The CDR3 contains 11 residues. Trimming took 6 bases from V and 9 from J; bases not matched to a gene: 2. Germline loops: CDR1 ENHRY, CDR2 SYGVKD. CDR3 protein: CAIRGDRGQYF. The CDR3 bases are TGTGCCATCAGAGGGGACAGGGGGCAGTACTTC.

This clonotype was counted a few times. The rearrangement joins TRBV29-1 to TRBJ2-2; 9 bases align to TRBD1. Germline V gives CDR1 SQVTM, CDR2 ANQGSEA. The CDR3 is made up of 13 amino acids. Trimming removed 6 bases from V and 6 bases from J; junction bases left unmatched: 5. CDR3 DNA: TGCAGCGTGGACAGGGGCTCCCCCGGGGAGCTGTTTTTT. Its protein is CSVDRGSPGELFF.

The chain joins TRBV11-2 to TRBJ1-2; tentatively, D is TRBD1 (6 bases). Germline lookup yields CDR1 SGHAT and CDR2 FQNNGV. The CDR3 runs 14 residues. The V end lost 10 bases, the J end lost 6 bases, and 21 bases lay between the germline ends. The CDR3 region is CANTLTEGGNGYTF. CDR3 in DNA: TGTGCCAACACCTTGACCGAGGGGGGGAATGGCTACACCTTC.

This clonotype was found many times. The chain couples TRBV7-9 to TRBJ1-4; tentatively, D is TRBD1 (6 bases). V gave up 5 bases and J gave up 8 bases, with 18 bases separating them. CDR1 SEHNR and CDR2 FQNEAQ come from the germline V gene (reference sequence). The CDR3 consists of 15 residues. CDR3 residues: CASSRQVLKGEKLFF. The CDR3 nucleotides read TGTGCCAGCAGCCGACAGGTGCTAAAAGGGGAAAAACTGTTTTTT.

To note about this clonotype: A clone one base away is much larger, so this may be a read error. The genes are TRBV7-3 and TRBJ1-4; perhaps TRBD1 as D (5 bases). This CDR3 has 15 residues. Germline CDR1 is SGHTA and CDR2 is FQGTGA. This CDR3 reads CASSLTTGANEKPFF. CDR3 DNA sequence: TGTGCCAGCAGCTTAACTACCGGGGCTAATGAAAAACCGTTTTTT.

The chain recombines TRBV7-9 with TRBJ2-7, with D maybe TRBD1 (5 bases). The CDR3 runs to 13 residues. V gave up 6 bases and J gave up 6 bases, with 15 bases separating them. The germline CDR1 and CDR2 sequences are SEHNR and FQNEAQ (reference sequence). The CDR3 DNA reads TGTGCCAGCAGACCGCCACAGCAGGGCGAGCAGTACTTC. Translating gives CASRPPQQGEQYF.

This clonotype was counted only a few times. J is TRBJ2-7 and V is TRBV5-1; 8 nucleotides match TRBD1. The CDR3 runs to 15 residues. The V gene end was trimmed by 3 bases and the J gene end by 2 bases; junction bases not matched to a gene: 7. Germline CDR1 and CDR2: SGHRS and YFSETQ. CDR3 protein: CASSSPGQATYEQYF. In DNA form, the CDR3 reads TGCGCCAGCAGCTCCCCGGGACAGGCTACCTACGAGCAGTACTTC. The entire variable domain, with the rest obtained from reference TRBV5-1 and TRBJ2-7, is as follows: KAGVTQTPRYLIKTRGQQVTLSCSPISGHRSVSWYQQTPGQGLQFLFEYFSETQRNKGNFPGRFSGRQFSNSRSEMNVSTLELGDSALYLCASSSPGQATYEQYFGPGTRLTVT.